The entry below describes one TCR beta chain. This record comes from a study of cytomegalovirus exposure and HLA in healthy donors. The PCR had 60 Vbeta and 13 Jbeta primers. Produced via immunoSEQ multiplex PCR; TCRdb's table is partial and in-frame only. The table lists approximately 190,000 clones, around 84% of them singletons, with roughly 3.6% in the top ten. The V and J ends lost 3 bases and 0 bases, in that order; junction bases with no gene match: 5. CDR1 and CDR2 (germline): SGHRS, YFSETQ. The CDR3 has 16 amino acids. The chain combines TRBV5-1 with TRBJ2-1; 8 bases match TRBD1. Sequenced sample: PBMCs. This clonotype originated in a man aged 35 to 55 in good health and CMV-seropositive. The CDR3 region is CASSSGGLSSYNEQFF. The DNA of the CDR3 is TGCGCCAGCAGCTCAGGGGGCCTGAGCTCCTACAATGAGCAGTTCTTC.